Each of the 22 T cell receptor beta chains below was sequenced from the same sample in a study of blood T cell repertoires in COVID-19. Produced via immunoSEQ multiplex PCR; TCRdb's table is partial and in-frame only. The sample shows approximately 31,000 clones, 75% to 90% of them seen only once. Sequencing input: peripheral blood. The receptors stem from a man older than 75 with acute or convalescent COVID-19.

This clone was observed a single time. The V call is TRBV5-1, the J call TRBJ2-4; TRBD2 might be the D (5 bases). Deletions cut 2 bases from V and 8 bases from J, with 17 bases between. Germline CDR1 reads SGHRS; CDR2 reads YFSETQ. The CDR3 length is 15 residues. CDR3 region: CASSLTGLSVDIQYF. The DNA for the CDR3 is TGCGCCAGCAGCTTAACCGGACTTAGTGTGGACATTCAGTACTTC.

This clone was seen once. The rearrangement links TRBV24-1 to TRBJ1-5; D may be TRBD1 (6 bases). Germline CDR1 KGHDR, CDR2 SFDVKD. The CDR3 spans 15 residues. V lost 1 base to trimming and J lost 2 bases, with 8 bases between them. In DNA form, the CDR3 reads TGTGCCACCAGTGATTTAAACAGGGGCAATCAGCCCCAGCATTTT. Protein product: CATSDLNRGNQPQHF.

V is TRBV29-1 and J is TRBJ2-2, with a tentative D call TRBD1 (6 bases). Germline CDR1 SQVTM, CDR2 ANQGSEA. There are 14 residues in the CDR3. V dropped 2 bases and J dropped 1 base, with 8 bases sitting between them. This CDR3 is CSVEWGRNTGELFF. The CDR3 DNA is TGCAGCGTTGAATGGGGGCGGAACACCGGGGAGCTGTTTTTT.

A single count supports this clone. V is TRBV6-5 and J is TRBJ1-3; tentative D call: TRBD1 (6 bases). The V end was cut by 6 bases, the J end by 4 bases, with 13 bases between. The CDR3 extends over 14 amino acids. Germline values: CDR1 MNHEY, CDR2 SVGAGI. This CDR3 is CASSSGESGNTIYF. The CDR3 region has the DNA TGTGCCAGCAGCTCAGGGGAATCAGGAAACACCATATATTTT.

The chain links TRBV4-2 to TRBJ2-3; weak D call: TRBD2 (6 bases). The germline V and J ends were trimmed by 1 base and 2 bases, with 7 bases remaining between them. Germline V gene sequence: CDR1 LGHNA, CDR2 YNFKEQ. CDR3 size: 14 residues. CDR3 residues: CASSQGTTTDTQYF. In nucleotides, the CDR3 is TGTGCCAGCAGCCAAGGGACTACCACAGATACGCAGTATTTT.

The rearrangement joins TRBV19 to TRBJ2-3; maybe TRBD2 (6 bases). The CDR3 is 15 residues long. Germline loops: CDR1 LNHDA, CDR2 SQIVND (reference sequence). V lost 4 bases, J lost 4 bases, and 15 bases lay in between. CDR3 protein: CASSTSTGTSDTQYF. CDR3 in DNA: TGTGCCAGTAGTACTTCAACCGGGACTTCAGATACGCAGTATTTT. Variable domain in full (rest from reference TRBV19 and TRBJ2-3): DGGITQSPKYLFRKEGQNVTLSCEQNLNHDAMYWYRQDPGQGLRLIYYSQIVNDFQKGDIAEGYSVSREKKESFPLTVTSAQKNPTAFYLCASSTSTGTSDTQYFGPGTRLTVL.

This clone was picked up a small number of times. The J gene is TRBJ1-5, the V gene TRBV23-1; no clear D gene. TRBV23-1 is known as an ORF, though its function is uncertain. This CDR3 region has 17 residues. Trimming removed 4 bases at V and 0 bases at J, with 16 bases between. The DNA for the CDR3 is TGCGCCAGCAGTCGGACTTGGAACCTGTATAGCAATCAGCCCCAGCATTTT. It yields the protein CASSRTWNLYSNQPQHF.

In its sample, this clone was seen a few times. This chain uses TRBV6-1 with TRBJ1-1; D uncertain. CDR3 size: 11 residues. Trimming stripped 3 bases from V and 8 bases from J, with 7 bases between. Germline-derived CDR1 and CDR2 are MNHNS and SASEGT. CDR3 nucleotides: TGTGCCAGCAGTGACCGTCCGGAAGCTTTCTTT. It codes for CASSDRPEAFF.

The chain links TRBV29-1 to TRBJ1-1; D ambiguous. Germline loops: CDR1 SQVTM, CDR2 ANQGSEA. CDR3 length: 12 amino acids. The V end was cut by 4 bases, the J end by 4 bases, with 10 bases between. CDR3 bases: TGCAGCGTTGCGCGGGTTGGCACTGAAGCTTTCTTT. Protein: CSVARVGTEAFF.

CDR3 sequence (DNA): TGTGCCTGGAAGCCCACGGGGGACACTGAAGCTTTCTTT. Translating gives CAWKPTGDTEAFF. The genes are TRBV30 and TRBJ1-1; possibly TRBD1 for D (5 bases). Per the germline V gene, CDR1 is GTSNPN and CDR2 is SVGIG (reference sequence). The V gene lost 4 bases and the J gene lost 3 bases, with 12 bases spanning the gap. The CDR3 sequence is 13 residues long.

This chain uses TRBV5-4 with TRBJ2-2; 7 bases match TRBD2. The CDR3 has 15 amino acids. Germline CDR1 is SGHNT and CDR2 is YYREEE (reference sequence). The trim removed 1 base at V and 2 bases at J, leaving 2 bases unmatched. CDR3 bases: TGTGCCAGCAGCTTGAGCGGGACTAACACCGGGGAGCTGTTTTTT. It is translated as CASSLSGTNTGELFF.

The chain uses TRBV10-3 and TRBJ2-2; the D is unclear. The CDR3 sequence is 17 residues long. Trimming shortened V by 0 bases and J by 1 base, and 12 bases separated the two germline ends. Looked up from germline, CDR1 is ENHRY and CDR2 is SYGVKD. In DNA form, the CDR3 reads TGTGCCATCAGTGAGTCCGCCAGAGCAGGGAACACCGGGGAGCTGTTTTTT. The encoded protein is CAISESARAGNTGELFF.

V is TRBV7-8 and J is TRBJ2-3; 10 bases fit TRBD2. Trimming took 0 bases from V and 5 from J; bases not matched to a gene: 5. The CDR3 is 16 residues long. CDR1 SGHVS and CDR2 FQNEAQ come from the germline V gene. CDR3 amino acids: CASSLASGRAGDTQYF. Here the CDR3 DNA reads TGTGCCAGCAGCTTAGCCAGCGGGAGGGCCGGAGATACGCAGTATTTT.

By sample share, this clone is medium-sized. V usage is TRBV5-1 and J usage is TRBJ2-5; D is ambiguous. V lost 4 bases, J lost 0 bases, and 13 bases lay in between. Looked up from germline, CDR1 is SGHRS and CDR2 is YFSETQ. The CDR3 is 15 residues long. CDR3 nucleotides: TGCGCCAGCAGCGCCTATTCATCGTACCAAGAGACCCAGTACTTC. Protein: CASSAYSSYQETQYF.

This chain connects TRBV6-5 to TRBJ1-4, with 7 bases lining up with TRBD1. This CDR3 contains 15 residues. The germline gives CDR1 MNHEY, CDR2 SVGAGI. With V trimmed by 0 bases and J by 5 bases, 3 bases remained unmatched. The CDR3 here is CASSYSTGLNEKLFF. The CDR3 DNA sequence: TGTGCCAGCAGTTACTCGACAGGGCTCAATGAAAAACTGTTTTTT.

V and J are TRBV5-4 and TRBJ2-2; perhaps TRBD2 as D (6 bases). This CDR3 comprises 16 residues. Germline V gives CDR1 SGHNT, CDR2 YYREEE (reference sequence). V was pared by 4 bases and J by 5 bases, with 18 bases between. DNA for the CDR3: TGTGCCAGCAGCGCATACGGGAGCAGTGTTACCGGGGAGCTGTTTTTT. The encoded protein is CASSAYGSSVTGELFF. The variable domain in full, with the rest retrieved from reference TRBV5-4 and TRBJ2-2, is ETGVTQSPTHLIKTRGQQVTLRCSSQSGHNTVSWYQQALGQGPQFIFQYYREEENGRGNFPPRFSGLQFPNYSSELNVNALELDDSALYLCASSAYGSSVTGELFFGEGSRLTVL.

This clone was counted once. V is TRBV29-1 and J is TRBJ1-4, with 9 nucleotides matching TRBD1. The CDR3 runs to 16 residues. Germline-derived CDR1 and CDR2 are SQVTM and ANQGSEA. With 6 bases clipped from V and 0 bases from J, the junction kept 8 bases outside the gene matches. The CDR3 DNA reads as TGCAGCGTGCCGGACAGGGGTGGGTCAACTAATGAAAAACTGTTTTTT. It encodes CSVPDRGGSTNEKLFF.

The V call is TRBV7-9, the J call TRBJ2-5, with D unresolved. There are 12 residues in the CDR3. The germline V gene has CDR1 SEHNR and CDR2 FQNEAQ (reference sequence). Deletions cut 3 bases from V and 5 bases from J, with 7 bases between. Here the CDR3 DNA reads TGTGCCAGCAGCTTGCAGTCTGAGACCCAGTACTTC. It encodes CASSLQSETQYF.

V and J are TRBV18 and TRBJ2-1, with a weak D call TRBD2 (6 bases). Germline V gene data show CDR1 as KGHSH and CDR2 as LQKENI. V was trimmed by 2 bases and J by 7 bases, leaving 12 bases between them. The CDR3 is made up of 14 amino acids. This chain's CDR3 is CASSPRRDANEQFF. In nucleotides, the CDR3 is TGTGCCAGCTCACCAAGGCGGGATGCTAATGAGCAGTTCTTC.

The V gene is TRBV3-1 (or the pseudogene TRBV3-2), the J gene TRBJ2-1; 8 nucleotides agree with TRBD2. Germline V gene data show CDR1 as LGHDT and CDR2 as YNNKEL (reference sequence). The CDR3 runs 13 residues. The V and J ends lost 0 bases and 9 bases, in that order; junction bases with no gene match: 1. The CDR3 coding sequence is TGTGCCAGCAGCCAAGATGGACTAGCTGAGCAGTTCTTC. It yields the protein CASSQDGLAEQFF.

V is TRBV27 and J is TRBJ2-3; 9 bases are a match to TRBD1. The CDR3 length is 17 residues. Per the germline V gene, CDR1 is MNHEY and CDR2 is SMNVEV (reference sequence). V shed 5 bases and J 2 bases; nucleotides not matched to a gene: 11. The CDR3 bases are TGTGCCAGCAGTCCCAACTTGGGACAGGGATCCACAGATACGCAGTATTTT. This sequence encodes CASSPNLGQGSTDTQYF.

The chain recombines TRBV2 with TRBJ1-4; D may be TRBD1 (5 bases). V lost 6 bases and J 13 bases, leaving 12 bases between the germline ends. CDR3 size: 11 residues. The germline gives CDR1 SNHLY, CDR2 FYNNEI. CDR3 sequence: CASRLGVGLFF. DNA of the CDR3: TGTGCCAGCAGGTTAGGGGTTGGACTGTTTTTT.